The rows below give T cell receptor beta chains drawn from one sample of a study of identical twins. Each CDR3 protein gets one entry after TCRdb re-called the 5' RACE reads with MiXCR. The sample lists a few hundred thousand distinct CDR3 sequences, approximately 9.6% occurring once. These records were also assigned to another study, of yellow fever vaccine responses in identical twins.

The sample was PBMCs. Receptors were obtained from a young woman in good health. CDR3s include the opening cysteine and the closing phenylalanine or tryptophan. D genes are given only for firm matches. Only part of the rows carry a size: once, few, many, or a class if the clone is expanded.

D | J | V | size | CDR3 | DNA
- | TRBJ1-2 | TRBV7-2 | - | CASSSYGNGYTF | TGTGCCAGCAGCTCTTATGGTAATGGCTACACCTTC
- | TRBJ2-7 | TRBV27 | - | CASSPGPATYEQCF | TGTGCCAGCAGTCCAGGGCCAGCCACCTACGAGCAGTGCTTC
- | TRBJ1-1 | TRBV28 | many | CASSPSTTGNTEAFF | TGTGCCAGCAGTCCATCGACGACAGGGAACACTGAAGCTTTCTTT
TRBD1 | TRBJ1-4 | TRBV5-1 | - | CASSLGTGSEEKLFF | TGCGCCAGCAGCTTGGGGACAGGGTCGGAGGAAAAACTGTTTTTT
- | TRBJ2-7 | TRBV29-1 | - | CSVRTVSSYEQYF | TGCAGCGTGCGGACAGTTAGCTCCTACGAGCAGTACTTC
TRBD1 | TRBJ1-2 | TRBV27 | - | CASKKQGGNYGYTF | TGTGCCAGCAAAAAACAGGGGGGAAACTATGGCTACACCTTC
- | TRBJ2-7 | TRBV11-2 | - | CASSRRGRVYEQYF | TGTGCCAGCAGTCGGAGGGGGCGAGTATACGAGCAGTACTTC
- | TRBJ2-5 | TRBV3-1 | - | CASSQEKKTDLQETQYF | TGTGCCAGCAGCCAAGAAAAAAAGACAGACCTTCAAGAGACCCAGTACTTC
TRBD2 | TRBJ2-7 | TRBV20-1 | few | CSARRGGSLGYEQYF | TGCAGTGCTAGGCGGGGGGGCAGCCTTGGGTACGAGCAGTACTTC
- | TRBJ2-2 | TRBV29-1 | many | CSVEIRTNTGELFF | TGCAGCGTTGAGATACGTACCAACACCGGGGAGCTGTTTTTT
- | TRBJ2-7 | TRBV5-1 | - | CASSYLGVPMDEQYF | TGCGCCAGCAGCTACCTAGGGGTCCCAATGGACGAGCAGTACTTC
- | TRBJ2-1 | TRBV25-1 | few | CASSDYISSYNEQFF | TGTGCCAGCAGTGATTACATCAGCTCCTACAATGAGCAGTTCTTC
- | TRBJ2-6 | TRBV6-5 | few | CASSSMGAGANVLTF | TGTGCCAGCAGTTCTATGGGGGCTGGGGCCAACGTCCTGACTTTC
TRBD1 | TRBJ2-7 | TRBV7-8 | - | CASSSKRDRVGEQYF | TGTGCCAGCAGCTCCAAGCGGGACAGGGTGGGGGAGCAGTACTTC
TRBD1 | TRBJ2-7 | TRBV27 | many | CASSTQGTDYEQYF | TGTGCCAGCAGTACACAGGGGACGGACTACGAGCAGTACTTC
- | TRBJ1-6 | TRBV20-1 | few | CSANPGELNSPLHF | TGCAGTGCCAACCCGGGGGAGTTAAATTCACCCCTCCACTTT
- | TRBJ2-7 | TRBV5-1 | many | CASSFEGVGEQYF | TGCGCCAGCAGCTTCGAGGGGGTAGGGGAGCAGTACTTC
- | TRBJ2-7 | TRBV20-1 | few | CSARAAGSYEQYF | TGCAGTGCTAGAGCGGCGGGGTCCTACGAGCAGTACTTC
TRBD1 | TRBJ2-5 | TRBV12-3/TRBV12-4 | many | CASSTGTGIETQYF | TGTGCCAGCAGTACAGGGACAGGGATAGAGACCCAGTACTTC
- | TRBJ2-3 | TRBV12-1 | - | CASSFAGQGLRDTQYF | TGTGCCAGCAGCTTTGCGGGACAGGGGCTACGAGATACGCAGTATTTT
- | TRBJ2-7 | TRBV20-1 | few | CSARLQIEQYF | TGCAGTGCTAGATTACAGATAGAGCAGTACTTC
- | TRBJ2-2 | TRBV27 | many | CASSFMAGELFF | TGTGCCAGCAGTTTCATGGCCGGGGAGCTGTTTTTT
- | TRBJ2-7 | TRBV7-9 | - | CASSWGGTTYEQYF | TGTGCCAGCAGCTGGGGCGGGACCACCTACGAGCAGTACTTC
- | TRBJ2-7 | TRBV29-1 | - | CSVDTQRGPYELYF | TGCAGCGTTGACACCCAGCGAGGACCCTACGAGCTGTACTTC